Presented here are 27 T cell receptor beta chains from one specimen sequenced in a study of identical twins. TCRdb itself ran the 5' RACE reads through MiXCR, one entry per CDR3 protein. The sample has around 280,000 distinct CDR3 sequences; about 8% are singletons. These data are also associated with another study on yellow fever vaccine responses in identical twins.

Sequencing input: memory (CD45RO+) T cells sorted from blood. All receptors derive from a young woman in good health.

The chain couples TRBV3-1 to TRBJ1-1; a weak D match, TRBD1 (5 bases). V was clipped by 1 base and J by 4 bases, with 16 bases between them. Germline loops: CDR1 LGHDT, CDR2 YNNKEL (reference sequence). The length of the CDR3 is 16 residues. For the CDR3, the DNA is TGTGCCAGCAGCCAAGTTGCGGGGAGGGACGGCACTGAAGCTTTCTTT. Translated: CASSQVAGRDGTEAFF.

This clonotype was counted a few times. This chain links TRBV12-3 or TRBV12-4 with TRBJ2-7; D assignment may be TRBD1 or TRBD2 (5 bases each). Trimming left V 7 bases short and J 5 bases short, with 18 bases between. The CDR3 spans 14 residues. DNA of the CDR3: TGTGCCAGCACCCTCGGGACCGGAGGCCACGAGCAGTACTTC. Translating it yields CASTLGTGGHEQYF.

This clonotype was counted a few times. V is TRBV24-1 and J is TRBJ2-5, with D uncertain. V lost 4 bases to trimming and J lost 4 bases, with 12 bases between them. The CDR3 sequence is 14 residues long. Germline values: CDR1 KGHDR, CDR2 SFDVKD. CDR3 loop: CATSDQALGETQYF. In DNA, the CDR3 is TGTGCCACCAGTGACCAGGCCCTGGGAGAGACCCAGTACTTC.

The V gene is TRBV9, the J gene TRBJ2-5, with a possible D match to TRBD1 (6 bases). The CDR3 loop spans 15 amino acids. V gave up 6 bases and J gave up 3 bases, with 18 bases separating them. The germline gives CDR1 SGDLS, CDR2 YYNGEE. The CDR3 DNA is TGTGCCAGCACCCCAACCCCGGGACAAGAAGAGACCCAGTACTTC. This gives the protein CASTPTPGQEETQYF.

This clonotype was recorded many times. The genes are TRBV18 and TRBJ2-7; D might be TRBD1 (6 bases). V was pared by 4 bases and J by 4 bases, with 14 bases between. Per the germline V gene, CDR1 is KGHSH and CDR2 is LQKENI. The CDR3 spans 14 residues. CDR3 DNA sequence: TGTGCCAGCTCACTCTCGCGGACAGCGTACGAGCAGTACTTC. This translates into CASSLSRTAYEQYF.

This clonotype appeared many times. J is TRBJ1-5 and V is TRBV20-1; D call uncertain. Germline V gene sequence: CDR1 DFQATT, CDR2 SNEGSKA (reference sequence). This CDR3 comprises 12 residues. Between the trimmed V and J ends, which lost 3 bases and 3 bases, there was a span of 6 bases. The CDR3 DNA sequence: TGCAGTGCTAGTAGAATCAATCAGCCCCAGCATTTT. This gives the protein CSASRINQPQHF.

This chain connects TRBV9 to TRBJ2-2; no reliable D call. The CDR3 has 13 amino acids. Per the germline V gene, CDR1 is SGDLS and CDR2 is YYNGEE. V gave up 0 bases and J gave up 4 bases, with 4 bases separating them. In DNA form, the CDR3 reads TGTGCCAGCAGCGTAGCGGGCACCGGGGAGCTGTTTTTT. Protein sequence: CASSVAGTGELFF.

The chain joins TRBV28 to TRBJ1-2; TRBD1 is a possible D gene (6 bases). Trimming cost V 3 bases and J 2 bases, with 13 bases left between them. The CDR3 loop spans 15 amino acids. Germline V gives CDR1 MDHEN, CDR2 SYDVKM. CDR3 bases: TGTGCCAGCAGTTTCCGAAGGACAGACAACTATGGCTACACCTTC. Translated: CASSFRRTDNYGYTF.

This clonotype showed up just a few times. The chain carries TRBV28 and TRBJ2-4, with unresolved D. CDR1 and CDR2 (germline): MDHEN, SYDVKM. This CDR3 has 16 amino acids. Trimming took 6 bases from V and 0 from J, leaving 15 bases between them. The CDR3 here is CASRSTPERAKNIQYF. The CDR3, as DNA: TGTGCCAGCAGGTCTACCCCCGAGCGAGCCAAAAACATTCAGTACTTC.

The DNA for the CDR3 is TGTGCCAGCAGCTTAGGGCGACAGGGGCTCTACAATGAGCAGTTCTTC. Residues: CASSLGRQGLYNEQFF. V and J are TRBV7-6 and TRBJ2-1, with TRBD1 identical over 8 bases. Trimming cost V 1 base and J 3 bases; bases outside gene matches: 5. The CDR3 is 16 amino acids. Germline loops: CDR1 SGHVS, CDR2 FNYEAQ.

This clonotype occurred many times. The gene calls are TRBV4-1 and TRBJ1-3, with D perhaps TRBD1 (5 bases). This CDR3 region has 14 residues. Germline CDR1 reads MGHRA; CDR2 reads YSYEKL. The V end lost 4 bases, the J end lost 2 bases, and 9 bases lay between the germline ends. The CDR3 coding sequence is TGCGCCAGCAGCCCCGCGGGGGCTGGAAACACCATATATTTT. This translates into CASSPAGAGNTIYF.

There are a few counts of this clonotype. This chain joins TRBV6-5 and TRBJ1-2; 8 nucleotides align to TRBD1. The germline V gene has CDR1 MNHEY and CDR2 SVGAGI. V was clipped by 5 bases and J by 8 bases; unmatched bases: 4. This CDR3 has 12 residues. The CDR3 sequence: CASSPRGLGYTF. CDR3 sequence (DNA): TGTGCCAGCAGTCCCAGGGGGCTAGGCTACACCTTC.

Turning to this clonotype: This CDR3 is missing its conserved last phenylalanine or tryptophan, likely due to a read error. The V and J genes are TRBV6-1 and TRBJ2-7, with 9 positions matching TRBD1. This CDR3 comprises 14 residues. Germline CDR1 and CDR2: MNHNS and SASEGT. V was pared by 7 bases and J by 2 bases, with 6 bases of the junction left unmatched. CDR3 in DNA: TGTGCCAGCACCGGACAGGGGATCACCTACGAGCAGTACATC. As protein: CASTGQGITYEQYI.

This clonotype was detected a few times. The chain recombines TRBV6-4 with TRBJ2-7, with 11 bases identical to TRBD1. The ends lost 3 bases at V and 0 bases at J; junction bases unmatched: 4. From germline, CDR1 is MRHNA and CDR2 SNTAGT. CDR3 size: 16 residues. The CDR3 DNA reads as TGTGCCAGCAGTGAAGAAGGGACAGGGGGCTCCTACGAGCAGTACTTC. It translates to CASSEEGTGGSYEQYF.

V usage is TRBV5-8 and J usage is TRBJ1-2; 8 bases are shared with TRBD1. In germline, CDR1 is SGHTS, CDR2 YDEGEE. The ends lost 0 bases at V and 0 bases at J; junction bases unmatched: 7. CDR3 length: 17 residues. The CDR3 loop reads CASSLVPGQGANYGYTF. DNA of the CDR3: TGTGCCAGCAGCTTGGTCCCCGGACAGGGCGCTAACTATGGCTACACCTTC. The variable domain in full, completed from reference TRBV5-8 and TRBJ1-2, reads EAGVTQSPTHLIKTRGQQATLRCSPISGHTSVYWYQQALGLGLQFLLWYDEGEERNRGNFPPRFSGRQFPNYSSELNVNALELEDSALYLCASSLVPGQGANYGYTFGSGTRLTVV.

This clonotype was seen a handful of times. V gene TRBV11-3 combines with J gene TRBJ1-2; 10 bases match TRBD1. Losses at the gene ends were 6 bases for V and 6 bases for J; bases not matched to a gene: 4. CDR3 length: 13 residues. Germline CDR1 is SGHNT and CDR2 is YENEEA. In DNA, the CDR3 is TGTGCCAGCAGTGACAGGGGGCCTGATGGCTACACCTTC. Protein product: CASSDRGPDGYTF.

This clonotype was detected a few times. This chain uses TRBV6-5 with TRBJ2-3; 8 bases are shared with TRBD2. Trimming cost V 4 bases and J 1 base; bases outside gene matches: 13. The V gene's germline CDR1 is MNHEY and CDR2 SVGAGI. The CDR3 spans 18 residues. CDR3 protein: CASSLGRSAGGGTDTQYF. CDR3 sequence (DNA): TGTGCCAGCAGTTTGGGGAGATCGGCCGGGGGGGGCACAGATACGCAGTATTTT.

This clonotype was counted many times. The chain is built from TRBV20-1 and TRBJ1-5; no clear D gene. Trimming stripped 4 bases from V and 7 bases from J, with 11 bases between. Germline loops: CDR1 DFQATT, CDR2 SNEGSKA (reference sequence). This CDR3 spans 12 amino acids. CDR3 bases: TGCAGTGCTATCCGGGGAATGCAGCCCCAGCATTTT. Its translation: CSAIRGMQPQHF.

There are a few counts of this clonotype. The rearrangement joins TRBV28 to TRBJ2-6; 9 positions match TRBD1. Germline CDR1 and CDR2: MDHEN and SYDVKM. The CDR3 has 19 residues. V was clipped by 6 bases and J by 1 base; unmatched bases: 13. The CDR3 protein is CASSFYTTGGESGANVLTF. CDR3 bases: TGTGCCAGCAGCTTCTACACAACAGGGGGCGAGTCTGGGGCCAACGTCCTGACTTTC.

This clonotype was seen repeatedly, ten times or more. This chain joins TRBV7-2 and TRBJ1-5; 9 bases line up with TRBD1. Germline CDR1 SGHTA, CDR2 FQGNSA. The CDR3 loop spans 15 amino acids. Losses at the gene ends were 6 bases for V and 3 bases for J; bases not matched to a gene: 6. The CDR3 here is CASSSWTGVNQPQHF. The CDR3 DNA reads TGTGCCAGCAGTTCATGGACAGGGGTCAATCAGCCCCAGCATTTT.

This clonotype was recorded a few times. This sequence joins TRBV7-6 and TRBJ2-1, with TRBD2 matching over 7 bases. CDR3 length: 13 residues. V was clipped by 2 bases and J by 7 bases; unmatched bases: 2. CDR1 is SGHVS, CDR2 FNYEAQ, per germline. CDR3 nucleotide sequence: TGTGCCAGCAGCTTAAGCGGGAATAATGAGCAGTTCTTC. Protein product: CASSLSGNNEQFF.

The chain uses TRBV21-1 and TRBJ2-1; no check of the table's D call, TRBD1, against the DNA was made. TRBV21-1 is a pseudogene locus. The CDR3 is 15 residues long. In DNA form, the CDR3 reads TGTGCCAGCAGCAAAAAAAACGCAGGGGGGAATGAGCAGTTCTTC. Its protein product is CASSKKNAGGNEQFF.

This clonotype was recorded many times. DNA for the CDR3: TGCAGTGCTAGTGCAGCCTACAATGAGCAGTTCTTC. Translation gives CSASAAYNEQFF. This chain joins TRBV20-1 and TRBJ2-1; D is unresolved. Looked up from germline, CDR1 is DFQATT and CDR2 is SNEGSKA (reference sequence). The V and J ends lost 3 bases and 2 bases respectively, with 5 bases between them. There are 12 residues in the CDR3.

This clonotype occurred many times. The gene calls are TRBV5-1 and TRBJ2-2; 7 bases match TRBD1. CDR1 SGHRS and CDR2 YFSETQ come from the germline V gene. V lost 3 bases, J lost 4 bases, and 6 bases stayed unmatched. The CDR3 totals 15 residues. CDR3 in amino acids: CASSSLTGLTGELFF. CDR3 coding DNA: TGCGCCAGCAGCTCTCTGACAGGGCTCACCGGGGAGCTGTTTTTT.

The rearrangement joins TRBV6-2 or TRBV6-3 to TRBJ2-1; 9 bases are shared with TRBD2. Looked up from germline, CDR1 is MNHEY and CDR2 is SVGEGT. With 5 bases clipped from V and 16 bases from J, the junction kept 21 bases outside the gene matches. The CDR3 sequence is 16 residues long. The CDR3 DNA is TGTGCCAGCAGTCTAATAGCGGGAGTCGGGGAGGCCCCAGGCTTCTTC. Its protein is CASSLIAGVGEAPGFF.

This clonotype was observed a few times. The chain recombines TRBV20-1 with TRBJ2-5; D not certain. Trimming removed 1 base from V and 3 bases from J, with 6 bases in between. Per the germline V gene, CDR1 is DFQATT and CDR2 is SNEGSKA (reference sequence). This CDR3 has 12 amino acids. This chain's CDR3 is CSARGGEETQYF. The CDR3 DNA sequence: TGCAGTGCTAGAGGTGGAGAAGAGACCCAGTACTTC.

In this sample, this clonotype turned up many times. This chain joins TRBV12-3 or TRBV12-4 and TRBJ1-2; TRBD1 might be the D (5 bases). The CDR3 is 14 amino acids. V was trimmed by 1 base and J by 4 bases, leaving 10 bases between them. CDR3 amino acids: CASSLVSGSYGYTF. In DNA form, the CDR3 reads TGTGCCAGCAGTTTAGTGTCAGGGTCCTATGGCTACACCTTC.